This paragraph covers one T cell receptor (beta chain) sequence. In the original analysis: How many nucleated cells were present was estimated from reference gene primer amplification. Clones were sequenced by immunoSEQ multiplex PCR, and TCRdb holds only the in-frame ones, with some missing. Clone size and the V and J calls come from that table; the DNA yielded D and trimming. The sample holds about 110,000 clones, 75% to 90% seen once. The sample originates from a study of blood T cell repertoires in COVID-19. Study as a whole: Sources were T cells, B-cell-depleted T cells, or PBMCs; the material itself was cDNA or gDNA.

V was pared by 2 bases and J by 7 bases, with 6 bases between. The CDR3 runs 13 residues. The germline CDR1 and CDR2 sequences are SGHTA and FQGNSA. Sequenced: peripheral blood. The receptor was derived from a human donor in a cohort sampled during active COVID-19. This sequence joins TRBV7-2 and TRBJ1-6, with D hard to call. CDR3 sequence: CASSLSGNSPLHF. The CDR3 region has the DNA TGTGCCAGCAGCTTAAGCGGAAATTCACCCCTCCACTTT.